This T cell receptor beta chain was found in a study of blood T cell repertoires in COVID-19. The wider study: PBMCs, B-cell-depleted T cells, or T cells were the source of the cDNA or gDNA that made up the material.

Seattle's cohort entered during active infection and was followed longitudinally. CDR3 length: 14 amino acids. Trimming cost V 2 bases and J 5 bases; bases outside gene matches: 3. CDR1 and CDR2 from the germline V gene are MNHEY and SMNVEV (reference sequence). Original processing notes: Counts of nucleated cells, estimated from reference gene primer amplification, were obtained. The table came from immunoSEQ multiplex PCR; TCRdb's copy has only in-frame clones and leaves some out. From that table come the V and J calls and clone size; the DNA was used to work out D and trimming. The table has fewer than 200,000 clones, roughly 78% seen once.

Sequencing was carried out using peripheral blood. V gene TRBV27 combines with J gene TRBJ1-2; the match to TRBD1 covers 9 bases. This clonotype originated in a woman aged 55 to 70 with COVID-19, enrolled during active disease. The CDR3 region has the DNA TGTGCCAGCAGTTTACTGGACAGGGGTTATGGCTACACCTTC. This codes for CASSLLDRGYGYTF.